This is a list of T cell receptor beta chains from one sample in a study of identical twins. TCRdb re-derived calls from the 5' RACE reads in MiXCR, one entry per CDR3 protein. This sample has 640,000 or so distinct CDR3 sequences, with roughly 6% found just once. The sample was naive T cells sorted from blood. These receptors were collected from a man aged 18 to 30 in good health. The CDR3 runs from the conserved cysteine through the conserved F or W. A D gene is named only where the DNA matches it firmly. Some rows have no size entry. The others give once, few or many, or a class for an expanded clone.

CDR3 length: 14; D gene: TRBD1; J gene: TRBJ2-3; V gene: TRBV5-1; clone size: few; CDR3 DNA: TGCGCCAGCACCGGGACAGGGGGCACAGATACGCAGTATTTT; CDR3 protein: CASTGTGGTDTQYF
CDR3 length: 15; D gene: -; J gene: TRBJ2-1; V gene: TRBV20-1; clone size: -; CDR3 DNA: TGCAGTGCTAGAAGAATACCCGCTGCCGGCAATGAGCAGTTCTTC; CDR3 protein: CSARRIPAAGNEQFF
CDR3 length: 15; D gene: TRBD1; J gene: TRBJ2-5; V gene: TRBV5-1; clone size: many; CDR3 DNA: TGCGCCAGCAGCTTCCGGACAGGGCCAGGGGAGACCCAGTACTTC; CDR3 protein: CASSFRTGPGETQYF
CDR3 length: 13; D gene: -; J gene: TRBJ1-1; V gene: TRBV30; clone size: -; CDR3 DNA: TGTGCCTGGAATGGACAGTTGAACACTGAAGCTTTCTTT; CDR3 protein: CAWNGQLNTEAFF
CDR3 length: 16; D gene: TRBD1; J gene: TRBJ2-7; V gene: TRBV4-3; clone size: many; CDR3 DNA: TGCGCCAGCAGCCAAGGGTTTTTAGGGACAGGGAGCGAGCAGTACTTC; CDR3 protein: CASSQGFLGTGSEQYF
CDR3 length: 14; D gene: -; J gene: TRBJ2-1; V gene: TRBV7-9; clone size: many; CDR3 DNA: TGTGCCAGCAGCTTATTACCCAGGGTGGGTGAGCAGTTCTTC; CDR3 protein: CASSLLPRVGEQFF
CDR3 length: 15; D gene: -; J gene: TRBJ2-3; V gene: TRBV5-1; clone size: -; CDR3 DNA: TGCGCCAGCAGCTTAGGGGGTTTCCTCACAGATACGCAGTATTTT; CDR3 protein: CASSLGGFLTDTQYF
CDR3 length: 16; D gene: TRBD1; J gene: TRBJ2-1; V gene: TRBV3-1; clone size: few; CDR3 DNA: TGTGCCAGCAGCCCACATTCGACAGGGCGGCTAGATGAGCAGTTCTTC; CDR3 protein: CASSPHSTGRLDEQFF
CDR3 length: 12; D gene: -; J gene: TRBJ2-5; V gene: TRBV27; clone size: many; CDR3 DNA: TGTGCCAGCAGCCGTAACCAAGAGACCCAGTACTTC; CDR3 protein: CASSRNQETQYF
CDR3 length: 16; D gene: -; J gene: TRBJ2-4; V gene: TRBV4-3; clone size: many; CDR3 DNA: TGCGCCAGCAGCCAAGACTTTGGCTACCCCCAAAACATTCAGTACTTC; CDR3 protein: CASSQDFGYPQNIQYF
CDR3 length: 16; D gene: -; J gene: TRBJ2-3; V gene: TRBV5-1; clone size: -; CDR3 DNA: TGCGCCAGCAGCTATAGGGGGGGAGATGACACAGATACGCAGTATTTT; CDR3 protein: CASSYRGGDDTDTQYF
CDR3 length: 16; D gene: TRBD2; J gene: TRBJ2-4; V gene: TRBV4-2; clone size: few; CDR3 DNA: TGTGCCAGCAGCCCTCTAGCGGGAGTAGCCAAAAACATTCAGTACTTC; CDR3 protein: CASSPLAGVAKNIQYF
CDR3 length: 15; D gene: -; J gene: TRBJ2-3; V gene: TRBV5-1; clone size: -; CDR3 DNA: TGCGCCAGCAGCCCGGATGGAATCCCCACAGATACGCAGTATTTT; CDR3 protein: CASSPDGIPTDTQYF
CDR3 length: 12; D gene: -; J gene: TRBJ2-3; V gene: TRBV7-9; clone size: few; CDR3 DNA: TGTGCCAGCAGCGCTGATGGTGTATGGCAGTATTTT; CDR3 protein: CASSADGVWQYF
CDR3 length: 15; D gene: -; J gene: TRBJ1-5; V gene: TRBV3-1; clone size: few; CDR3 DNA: TGTGCCAGCAGCCCGAGGTCAGGGAACAATCAGCCCCAGCATTTT; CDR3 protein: CASSPRSGNNQPQHF
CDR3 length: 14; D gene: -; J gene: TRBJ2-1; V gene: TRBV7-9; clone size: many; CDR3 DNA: TGTGCCAGCAGCTTAGCGAGGACTAACAATGAGCAGTTCTTC; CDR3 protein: CASSLARTNNEQFF
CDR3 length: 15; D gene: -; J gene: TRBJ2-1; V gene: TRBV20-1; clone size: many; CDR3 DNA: TGCAGTGCTAGCACGGGGAGGATAACCTACAATGAGCAGTTCTTC; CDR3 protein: CSASTGRITYNEQFF
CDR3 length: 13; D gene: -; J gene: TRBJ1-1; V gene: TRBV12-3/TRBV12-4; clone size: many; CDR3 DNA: TGTGCCAGCAGTTATACACTGAACACTGAAGCTTTCTTT; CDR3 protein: CASSYTLNTEAFF
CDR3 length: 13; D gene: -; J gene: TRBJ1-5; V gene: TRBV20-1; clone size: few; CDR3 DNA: TGCAGTGCGCAACACAGGGAGAACCAGCCCCAGCATTTT; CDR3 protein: CSAQHRENQPQHF
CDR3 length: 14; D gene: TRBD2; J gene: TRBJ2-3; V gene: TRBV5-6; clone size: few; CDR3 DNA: TGTGCCAGCAGCCAAGGACTAGCGGGGCTTGTGCAGTATTTT; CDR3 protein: CASSQGLAGLVQYF
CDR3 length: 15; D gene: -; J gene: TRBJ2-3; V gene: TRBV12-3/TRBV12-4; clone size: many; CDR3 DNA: TGTGCCAGCAGTCCCCTACAGGGTCGGACAGATACGCAGTATTTT; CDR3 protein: CASSPLQGRTDTQYF
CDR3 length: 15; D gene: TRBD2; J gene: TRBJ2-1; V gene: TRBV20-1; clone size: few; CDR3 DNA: TGCAGTGCTAGAGATGTCGCTAGCGGGAGAGGTGAGCAGTTCTTC; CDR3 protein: CSARDVASGRGEQFF
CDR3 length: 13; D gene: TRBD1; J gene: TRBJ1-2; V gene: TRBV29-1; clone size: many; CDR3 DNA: TGCAGCGTTGACCCCCAGGGGGCGGATGGCTACACCTTC; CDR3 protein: CSVDPQGADGYTF
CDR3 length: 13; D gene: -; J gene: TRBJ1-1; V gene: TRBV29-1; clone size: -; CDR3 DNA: TGCAGCGTTGCCGAACAGCCGAACACTGAAGCTTTCTTT; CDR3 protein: CSVAEQPNTEAFF
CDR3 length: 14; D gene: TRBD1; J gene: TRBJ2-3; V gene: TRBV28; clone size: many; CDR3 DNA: TGTGCCAGCGGGGACAGGGGCTGGAGAGATACGCAGTATTTT; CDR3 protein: CASGDRGWRDTQYF
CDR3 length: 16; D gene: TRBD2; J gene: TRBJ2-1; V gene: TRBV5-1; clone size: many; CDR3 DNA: TGCGCCAGCAGCTTGGCCAGTAGCGGGAGTTACAATGAGCAGTTCTTC; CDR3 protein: CASSLASSGSYNEQFF
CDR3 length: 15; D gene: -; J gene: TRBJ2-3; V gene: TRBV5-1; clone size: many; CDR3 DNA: TGCGCCAGCAGCTTGGCGTTGACGTTCACAGATACGCAGTATTTT; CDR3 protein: CASSLALTFTDTQYF
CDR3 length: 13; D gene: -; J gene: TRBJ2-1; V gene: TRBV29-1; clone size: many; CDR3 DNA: TGCAGCGTCCTCTCTCCCCCGGGGGAGTCCCAGTTCTTC; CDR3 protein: CSVLSPPGESQFF
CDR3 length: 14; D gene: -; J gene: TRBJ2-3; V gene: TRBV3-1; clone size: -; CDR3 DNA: TGTGCCAGCAGCCTCGGCGACCCGGCCAATACGCAGTATTTT; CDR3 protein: CASSLGDPANTQYF
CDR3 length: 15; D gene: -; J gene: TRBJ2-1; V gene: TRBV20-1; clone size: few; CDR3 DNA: TGCAGTGCTAGAAGTTCATCTTACCAAGGCGATGAGCAGTTCTTC; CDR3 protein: CSARSSSYQGDEQFF
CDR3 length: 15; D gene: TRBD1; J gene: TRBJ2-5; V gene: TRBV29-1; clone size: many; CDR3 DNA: TGCAGCGCCGCGTCGGGACAGGGGGCGCGGGAGACCCAGTACTTC; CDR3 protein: CSAASGQGARETQYF
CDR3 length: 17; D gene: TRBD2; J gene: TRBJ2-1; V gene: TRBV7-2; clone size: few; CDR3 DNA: TGTGCCAGCAGCTTAGCGGCTAGCGGGAGAGGTTTCGATGAGCAGTTCTTC; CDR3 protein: CASSLAASGRGFDEQFF
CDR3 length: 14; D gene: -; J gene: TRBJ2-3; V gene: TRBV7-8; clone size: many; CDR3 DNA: TGTGCCAGCAGCTTAGGGGCCATCACAGATACGCAGTATTTT; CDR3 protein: CASSLGAITDTQYF
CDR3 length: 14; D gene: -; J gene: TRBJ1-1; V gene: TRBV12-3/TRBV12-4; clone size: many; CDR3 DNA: TGTGCCAGCACTTGGTCTCAGACGAACACTGAAGCTTTCTTT; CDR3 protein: CASTWSQTNTEAFF
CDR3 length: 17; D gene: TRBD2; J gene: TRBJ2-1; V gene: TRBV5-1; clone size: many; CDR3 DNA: TGCGCCAGCAGCCCCCGGCAGGGACTAGCGGAATACAATGAGCAGTTCTTC; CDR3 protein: CASSPRQGLAEYNEQFF
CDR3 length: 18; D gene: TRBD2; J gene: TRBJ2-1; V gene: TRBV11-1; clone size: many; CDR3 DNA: TGTGCCAGCAGCTTAGGGGGTAGCGGGAGGCCAGGCTACAATGAGCAGTTCTTC; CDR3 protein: CASSLGGSGRPGYNEQFF
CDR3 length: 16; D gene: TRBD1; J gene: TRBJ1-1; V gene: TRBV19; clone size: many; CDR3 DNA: TGTGCCAGTAGTATGCCAGGGGGGGCAGCGAACACTGAAGCTTTCTTT; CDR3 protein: CASSMPGGAANTEAFF
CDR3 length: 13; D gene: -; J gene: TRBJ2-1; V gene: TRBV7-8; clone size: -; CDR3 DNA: TGTGCCAGCAGCTTGCGCGAGCGGTTAGAGGGGTTCTTC; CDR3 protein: CASSLRERLEGFF
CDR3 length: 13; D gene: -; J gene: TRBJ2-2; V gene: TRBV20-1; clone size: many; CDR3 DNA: TGCAGTGCTAGAGTGCCGGGTCCCGGGGAGCTGTTTTTT; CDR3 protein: CSARVPGPGELFF
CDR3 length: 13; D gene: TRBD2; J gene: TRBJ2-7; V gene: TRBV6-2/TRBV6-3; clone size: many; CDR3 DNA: TGTGCCAGCAGTTACGGGACTAGATACGAGCAGTACTTC; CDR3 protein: CASSYGTRYEQYF
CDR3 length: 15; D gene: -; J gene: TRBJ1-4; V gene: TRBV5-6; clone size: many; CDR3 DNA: TGTGCCAGCAGCTTGTACGCCGGGCCTCTTGGAAAACTGTTTTTT; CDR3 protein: CASSLYAGPLGKLFF
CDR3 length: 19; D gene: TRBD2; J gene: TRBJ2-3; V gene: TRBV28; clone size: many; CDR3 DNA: TGTGCCAGCAGTCCCTGGACTAGCGGGATAAGGGAAGTGGGGTATACGCAGTATTTT; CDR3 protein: CASSPWTSGIREVGYTQYF
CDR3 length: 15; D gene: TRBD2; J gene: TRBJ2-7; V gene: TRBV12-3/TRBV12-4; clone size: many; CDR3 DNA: TGTGCCAGCAGGAAGGGGACTAGTATAACCTACGAGCAGTACTTC; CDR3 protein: CASRKGTSITYEQYF
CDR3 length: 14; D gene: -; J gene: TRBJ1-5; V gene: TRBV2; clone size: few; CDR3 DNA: TGTGCCAGCAGTGTATCCAGGGGCAATCAGCCCCAGCATTTT; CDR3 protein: CASSVSRGNQPQHF
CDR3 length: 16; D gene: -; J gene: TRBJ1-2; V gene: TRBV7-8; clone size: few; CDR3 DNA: TGTGCCAGCAGCTTAGCGCGGGGGACGGTAAACTATGGCTACACCTTC; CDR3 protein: CASSLARGTVNYGYTF
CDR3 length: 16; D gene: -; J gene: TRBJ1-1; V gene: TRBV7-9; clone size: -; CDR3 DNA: TGTGCCAGCAGCTCCCCGGGAAAGAACATGAACACTGAAGCTTTCTTT; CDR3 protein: CASSSPGKNMNTEAFF
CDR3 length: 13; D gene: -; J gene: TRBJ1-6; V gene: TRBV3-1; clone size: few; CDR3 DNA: TGTGCCAGCAGCCAAGGGCTTAATTCACCCCTCCACTTT; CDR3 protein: CASSQGLNSPLHF
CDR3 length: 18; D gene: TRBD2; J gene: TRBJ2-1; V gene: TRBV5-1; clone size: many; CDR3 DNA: TGCGCCAGCAGCTTGGGTGGTAGCGGGGGCAGCTCCTACAATGAGCAGTTCTTC; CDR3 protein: CASSLGGSGGSSYNEQFF
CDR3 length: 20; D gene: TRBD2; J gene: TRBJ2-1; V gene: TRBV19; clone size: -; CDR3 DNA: TGTGCCAGTAGTACCTCCGCGCTTAGCGGGAGGGCCTCTTATAACAATGAGCAGTTCTTC; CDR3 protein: CASSTSALSGRASYNNEQFF